Detailed here is one TCR beta chain. Its antigen is currently unknown. These data are taken from a study of cytomegalovirus exposure and HLA in healthy donors. Study-level findings and limits: TCR beta sequences reportedly predicted the HLA-A and HLA-B alleles of most subjects accurately.

CDR1 and CDR2 (germline): LNHDA, SQIVND (reference sequence). The CDR3 extends over 15 amino acids. The V segment lost 3 bases and the J segment 10 bases; nucleotides outside the gene matches: 8. Primers included in the PCR were 60 Vbeta and 13 Jbeta primers. Produced via immunoSEQ multiplex PCR; TCRdb's table is partial and in-frame only. This sample carries some 170,000 clones, over 80% of them seen once, and the ten largest clones take approximately 4%. This sequence was found in a man aged 45-60 years in good health and CMV-seropositive. The V and J genes are TRBV19 and TRBJ1-6, with 8 bases aligning to TRBD1. Material for sequencing was PBMCs. The DNA for the CDR3 is TGTGCCAGTAGTATGGTTCAGGGGGCAGACTCACCCCTCCACTTT. Protein product: CASSMVQGADSPLHF.